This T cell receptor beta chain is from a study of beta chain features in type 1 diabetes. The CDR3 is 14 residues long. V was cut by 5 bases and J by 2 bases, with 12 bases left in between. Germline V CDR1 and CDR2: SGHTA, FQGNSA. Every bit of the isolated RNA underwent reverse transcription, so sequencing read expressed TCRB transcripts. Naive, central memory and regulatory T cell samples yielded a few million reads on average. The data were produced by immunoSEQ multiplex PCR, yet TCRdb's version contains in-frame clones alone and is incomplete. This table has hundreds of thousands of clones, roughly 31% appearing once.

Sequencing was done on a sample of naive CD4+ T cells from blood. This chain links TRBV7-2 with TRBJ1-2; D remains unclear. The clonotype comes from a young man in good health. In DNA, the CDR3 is TGTGCCAGCAGCCGACTGCCGGGAAACTATGGCTACACCTTC. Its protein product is CASSRLPGNYGYTF. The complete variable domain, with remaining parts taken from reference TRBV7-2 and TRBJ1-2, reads GAGVSQSPSNKVTEKGKDVELRCDPISGHTALYWYRQSLGQGLEFLIYFQGNSAPDKSGLPSDRFSAERTGGSVSTLTIQRTQQEDSAVYLCASSRLPGNYGYTFGSGTRLTVV.